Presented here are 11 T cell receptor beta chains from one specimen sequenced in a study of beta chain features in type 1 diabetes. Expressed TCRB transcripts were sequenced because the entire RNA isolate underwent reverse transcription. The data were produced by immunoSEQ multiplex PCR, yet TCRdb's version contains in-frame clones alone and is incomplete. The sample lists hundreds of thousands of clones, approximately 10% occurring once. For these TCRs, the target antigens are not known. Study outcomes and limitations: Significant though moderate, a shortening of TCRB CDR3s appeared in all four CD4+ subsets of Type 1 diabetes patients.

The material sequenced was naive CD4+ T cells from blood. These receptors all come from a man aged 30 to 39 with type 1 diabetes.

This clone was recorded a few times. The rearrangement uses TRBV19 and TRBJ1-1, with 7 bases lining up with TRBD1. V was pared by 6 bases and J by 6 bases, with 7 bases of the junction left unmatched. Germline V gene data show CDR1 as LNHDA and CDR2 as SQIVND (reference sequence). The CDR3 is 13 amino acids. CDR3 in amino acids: CASSQGVSAEAFF. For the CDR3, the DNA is TGTGCCAGTAGCCAGGGGGTGAGCGCTGAAGCTTTCTTT. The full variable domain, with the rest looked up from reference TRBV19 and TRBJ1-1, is DGGITQSPKYLFRKEGQNVTLSCEQNLNHDAMYWYRQDPGQGLRLIYYSQIVNDFQKGDIAEGYSVSREKKESFPLTVTSAQKNPTAFYLCASSQGVSAEAFFGQGTRLTVV.

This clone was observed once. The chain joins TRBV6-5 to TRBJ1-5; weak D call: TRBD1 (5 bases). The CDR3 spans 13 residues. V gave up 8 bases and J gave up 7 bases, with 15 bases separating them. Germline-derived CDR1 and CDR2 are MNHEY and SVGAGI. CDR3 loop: CASSRGTAQPQHF. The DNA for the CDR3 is TGTGCCAGCTCTCGGGGGACGGCACAGCCCCAGCATTTT.

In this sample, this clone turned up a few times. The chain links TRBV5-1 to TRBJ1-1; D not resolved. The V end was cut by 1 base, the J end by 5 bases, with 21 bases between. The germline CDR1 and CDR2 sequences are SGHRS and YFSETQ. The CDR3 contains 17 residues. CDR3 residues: CASSLYATNLGRTEAFF. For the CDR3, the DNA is TGCGCCAGCAGCTTGTACGCGACCAACCTTGGGAGGACTGAAGCTTTCTTT.

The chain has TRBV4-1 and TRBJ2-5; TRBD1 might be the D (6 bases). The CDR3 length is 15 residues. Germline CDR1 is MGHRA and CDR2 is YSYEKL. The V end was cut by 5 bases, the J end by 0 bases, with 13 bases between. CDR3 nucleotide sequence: TGCGCCAGCAGCAGAGGACAGTCCAACCAAGAGACCCAGTACTTC. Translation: CASSRGQSNQETQYF.

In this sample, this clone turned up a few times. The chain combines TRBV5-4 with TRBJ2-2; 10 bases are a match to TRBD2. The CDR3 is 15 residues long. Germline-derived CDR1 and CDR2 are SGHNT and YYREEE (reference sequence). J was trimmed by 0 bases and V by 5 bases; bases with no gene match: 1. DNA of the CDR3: TGTGCCAGCAGTAGCGGGGGGACGAACACCGGGGAGCTGTTTTTT. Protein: CASSSGGTNTGELFF.

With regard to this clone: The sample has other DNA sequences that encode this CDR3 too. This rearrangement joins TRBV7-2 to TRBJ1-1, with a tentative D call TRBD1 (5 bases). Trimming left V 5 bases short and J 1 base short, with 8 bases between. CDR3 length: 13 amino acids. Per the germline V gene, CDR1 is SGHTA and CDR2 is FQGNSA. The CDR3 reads CASSLQENTEAFF. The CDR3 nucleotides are TGTGCCAGCAGCCTACAGGAGAACACTGAAGCTTTCTTT. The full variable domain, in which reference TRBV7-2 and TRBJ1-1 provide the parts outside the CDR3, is GAGVSQSPSNKVTEKGKDVELRCDPISGHTALYWYRQSLGQGLEFLIYFQGNSAPDKSGLPSDRFSAERTGGSVSTLTIQRTQQEDSAVYLCASSLQENTEAFFGQGTRLTVV.

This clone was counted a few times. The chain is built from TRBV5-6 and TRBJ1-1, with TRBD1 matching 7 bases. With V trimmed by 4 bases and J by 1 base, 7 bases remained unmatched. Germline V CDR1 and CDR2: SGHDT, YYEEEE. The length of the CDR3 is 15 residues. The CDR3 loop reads CASSLIDRANTEAFF. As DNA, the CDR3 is TGTGCCAGCAGCCTTATCGACAGGGCGAACACTGAAGCTTTCTTT.

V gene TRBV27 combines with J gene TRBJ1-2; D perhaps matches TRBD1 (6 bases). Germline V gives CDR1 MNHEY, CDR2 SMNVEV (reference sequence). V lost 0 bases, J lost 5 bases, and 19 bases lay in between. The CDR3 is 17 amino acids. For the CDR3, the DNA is TGTGCCAGCAGTTTATCGCTGCGTGGACAGCCTGGGTATGGCTACACCTTC. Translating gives CASSLSLRGQPGYGYTF.

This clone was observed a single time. CDR3 nucleotide sequence: TGTGCCAGCAGCCAAAGTGACAGGCGCGCTGAAGCTTTCTTT. It encodes CASSQSDRRAEAFF. The chain employs TRBV5-8 and TRBJ1-1, with TRBD1 as a possible D gene (6 bases). The germline V and J ends were trimmed by 4 bases and 6 bases, with 16 bases remaining between them. The germline V gene has CDR1 SGHTS and CDR2 YDEGEE. This CDR3 is 14 amino acids long.

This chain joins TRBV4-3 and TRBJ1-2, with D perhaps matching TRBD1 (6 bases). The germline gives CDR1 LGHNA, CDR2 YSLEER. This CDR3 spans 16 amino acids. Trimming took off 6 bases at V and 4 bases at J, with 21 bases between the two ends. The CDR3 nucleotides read TGCGCCAGCAGAAGTATCGGCGGGGGCGGTGGCTATGGCTACACCTTC. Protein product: CASRSIGGGGGYGYTF.

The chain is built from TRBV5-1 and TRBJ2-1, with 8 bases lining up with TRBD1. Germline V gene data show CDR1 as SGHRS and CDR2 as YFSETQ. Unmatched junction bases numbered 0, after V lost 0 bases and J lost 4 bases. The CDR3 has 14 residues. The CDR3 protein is CASSLGTGYNEQFF. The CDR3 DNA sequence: TGCGCCAGCAGCTTGGGGACAGGGTACAATGAGCAGTTCTTC.